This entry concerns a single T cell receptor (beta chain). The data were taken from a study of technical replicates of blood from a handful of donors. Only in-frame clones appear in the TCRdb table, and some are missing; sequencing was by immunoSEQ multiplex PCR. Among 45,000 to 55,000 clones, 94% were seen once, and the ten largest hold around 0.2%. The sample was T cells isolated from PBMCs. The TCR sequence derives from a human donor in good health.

CDR3 in DNA: TGTGCCAGCAGCGTAGGACAGGACAAGAACACTGAAGCTTTCTTT. Protein product: CASSVGQDKNTEAFF. The chain recombines TRBV9 with TRBJ1-1; D possibly corresponds to TRBD1 (6 bases). V lost 0 bases, J lost 1 base, and 10 bases lay in between. This CDR3 contains 15 residues. Germline V lookup: CDR1 SGDLS, CDR2 YYNGEE.